One sample yielded the 5 T cell receptor beta chains listed below, sequenced in a study of immune heterogeneity within non-small cell lung tumors. Amplification of TCR beta CDR3 was performed by multiplex PCR with 32 V and 13 J primers. MiXCR was run by TCRdb on the multiplex PCR reads, yielding one entry per CDR3 protein. This sample carries more than 10,000 distinct CDR3 sequences, about 22% of them seen once, and the ten largest clones take 4.6%. For each sample, template was roughly 0.65 ug of bulk tumor genomic DNA. Surgery yielded several widely spaced biopsies per primary tumor. Samples came from untreated patients having curative surgery for newly diagnosed non-small cell lung cancer. Sequenced input: lung tumor tissue. The receptor source for this set is a man aged 60 to 75 with non-small cell lung cancer.

This chain links TRBV5-6 with TRBJ2-3; 9 bases are shared with TRBD2. The CDR3 is 15 amino acids. With V trimmed by 2 bases and J by 3 bases, 4 bases remained unmatched. Looked up from germline, CDR1 is SGHDT and CDR2 is YYEEEE. The CDR3 DNA follows: TGTGCCAGCAGCTTAGTTAGCGGGAGAACAGATACGCAGTATTTT. As protein: CASSLVSGRTDTQYF.

This clonotype showed up just a few times. The chain uses TRBV5-6 and TRBJ2-3, with 10 bases lining up with TRBD1. Trimming removed 3 bases from V and 5 bases from J; junction bases left unmatched: 6. CDR3 size: 15 residues. The germline V gene encodes CDR1 SGHDT and CDR2 YYEEEE. DNA of the CDR3: TGTGCCAGCAGCTGGGAGACAGGGGGCGAAGATACGCAGTATTTT. Protein sequence: CASSWETGGEDTQYF.

This chain uses TRBV6-1 with TRBJ2-3; 9 bases match TRBD2. CDR3 length: 16 residues. Germline CDR1 and CDR2: MNHNS and SASEGT. V lost 7 bases, J lost 4 bases, and 12 bases stayed unmatched. The DNA of the CDR3 is TGTGCCAGCACCACGTTAGGACTAGCGTGGTCAGATACGCAGTATTTT. Residues: CASTTLGLAWSDTQYF.

J is TRBJ2-1 and V is TRBV20-1, with D possibly matching TRBD2 (5 bases). V shed 0 bases and J shed 12 bases, with 9 bases lying between them. The germline CDR1 and CDR2 sequences are DFQATT and SNEGSKA (reference sequence). The CDR3 has 11 residues. The CDR3 region is CSARDGKGQFF. DNA for the CDR3: TGCAGTGCTAGAGACGGGAAAGGGCAGTTCTTC.

This clonotype was counted many times. The rearrangement uses TRBV20-1 and TRBJ1-6; 7 nucleotides line up with TRBD1. CDR1 is DFQATT and CDR2 is SNEGSKA in the germline V gene (reference sequence). The V gene end was trimmed by 0 bases and the J gene end by 10 bases; junction bases not matched to a gene: 9. The CDR3 totals 15 residues. The DNA for the CDR3 is TGCAGTGCTAGAGAGGGACAGTTAGGAGGGTCACCCCTCCACTTT. Its protein is CSAREGQLGGSPLHF.